One and the same sample provided the 26 T cell receptor beta chains below, sequenced in a study of breast tumors, draining lymph nodes, adjacent tissues. The lymph nodes were axillary draining lymph nodes from breast cancer patients. Via MiXCR, TCRdb re-called the multiplex PCR reads, giving one row per CDR3 protein. Of under 300,000 distinct CDR3 sequences in the sample, nearly 35% were seen once. Material: axillary lymph node tissue. Receptors originate from a female donor with breast cancer. Some clones in this sample may be carry-over from other donors' samples.

This clonotype has ten or more counts. The CDR3 loop reads CSAPRGNHGELFF. The CDR3 nucleotides are TGCAGTGCCCCCCGAGGGAACCACGGGGAGCTGTTTTTT. This rearrangement joins TRBV20-1 to TRBJ2-2, with TRBD2 as a possible D gene (5 bases). V lost 6 bases to trimming and J lost 7 bases, with 15 bases between them. This CDR3 contains 13 residues. In germline, CDR1 is DFQATT, CDR2 SNEGSKA (reference sequence).

V and J are TRBV20-1 and TRBJ1-1; a possible D gene is TRBD1 (6 bases). The V gene's germline CDR1 is DFQATT and CDR2 SNEGSKA (reference sequence). The CDR3 totals 15 residues. V was trimmed by 0 bases and J by 7 bases, leaving 18 bases between them. The chain's CDR3 is CSARDGVQGTHEAFF. CDR3 sequence (DNA): TGCAGTGCTAGAGATGGTGTACAGGGCACTCATGAAGCTTTCTTT.

This clonotype was seen repeatedly, ten times or more. V usage is TRBV18 and J usage is TRBJ2-1; unclear D gene. Between the trimmed V and J ends, which lost 3 bases and 6 bases, there was a span of 6 bases. The CDR3 is 12 residues long. Germline CDR1 is KGHSH and CDR2 is LQKENI. DNA of the CDR3: TGTGCCAGCTCACCCGGGCCCAATGAGCAGTTCTTC. Its protein product is CASSPGPNEQFF.

This clonotype was observed a handful of times. This may stem from a read error, because a much larger clone lies one nucleotide away. The chain has TRBV11-2 and TRBJ1-6, with 7 nucleotides matching TRBD1. Germline CDR1 reads SGHAT; CDR2 reads FQNNGV. The V gene end was trimmed by 5 bases and the J gene end by 6 bases; junction bases not matched to a gene: 7. The CDR3 totals 15 residues. CDR3 in DNA: TGTGCCAGCAGCCCGCCGGGACAGTCTAATTCACCCCTCCACTTT. Translating it yields CASSPPGQSNSPLHF. Full variable domain (rest looked up from reference TRBV11-2 and TRBJ1-6): EAGVAQSPRYKIIEKRQSVAFWCNPISGHATLYWYQQILGQGPKLLIQFQNNGVVDDSQLPKDRFSAERLKGVDSTLKIQPAKLEDSAVYLCASSPPGQSNSPLHFGNGTRLTVT.

In regard to this clonotype: A much larger clone lies a single base off, so this may be a read error. The chain combines TRBV29-1 with TRBJ2-2; perhaps TRBD2 as D (6 bases). The CDR3 spans 13 residues. The germline V gene encodes CDR1 SQVTM and CDR2 ANQGSEA. CDR3 sequence: CSARKGNTGGLFF. CDR3 nucleotides: TGCAGCGCTAGAAAAGGGAACACCGGGGGGCTGTTTTTT.

The chain has TRBV20-1 and TRBJ2-1; 15 nucleotides match TRBD2. Germline V gene sequence: CDR1 DFQATT, CDR2 SNEGSKA (reference sequence). The V gene end was trimmed by 3 bases and the J gene end by 5 bases; junction bases not matched to a gene: 5. CDR3 length: 16 residues. The CDR3 here is CSASGTSGGYDNEQFF. CDR3 nucleotides: TGCAGTGCTAGCGGGACTAGCGGGGGGTACGACAATGAGCAGTTCTTC.

The V gene is TRBV6-6, the J gene TRBJ2-7, with 12 bases identical to TRBD2. Germline V CDR1 and CDR2: MNHNY, SVGAGI (reference sequence). The CDR3 sequence is 16 residues long. J lost 3 bases, V lost 5 bases, and 8 bases had no gene match. The DNA for the CDR3 is TGTGCCAGCAGTCCCGCTAGCGGGAGGGCCAACTACGAGCAGTACTTC. Amino acid sequence: CASSPASGRANYEQYF.

At least ten counts were recorded for this clonotype. The CDR3 loop is CSARKGVSQPQHF. The CDR3 DNA follows: TGCAGTGCTAGAAAGGGAGTAAGTCAGCCCCAGCATTTT. The chain is built from TRBV20-1 and TRBJ1-5; D is uncertain. Germline assignment: CDR1 DFQATT and CDR2 SNEGSKA (reference sequence). The CDR3 length is 13 residues. Between the trimmed V and J ends, which lost 2 bases and 6 bases, there was a span of 11 bases.

This clonotype was seen once. The V call is TRBV5-1, the J call TRBJ2-6; the D gene is possibly TRBD1 (5 bases). Germline-derived CDR1 and CDR2 are SGHRS and YFSETQ. The germline V and J ends were trimmed by 3 bases and 8 bases, with 15 bases remaining between them. This CDR3 is built from 15 residues. CDR3 nucleotide sequence: TGCGCCAGCAGCTGGGGCCTCTCTGGACCCAACGTCCTGACTTTC. Translating gives CASSWGLSGPNVLTF.

This clonotype was seen many times. The chain's CDR3 is CASSNQGIGYTF. As DNA, the CDR3 is TGTGCCAGCAGTAATCAGGGGATTGGCTACACCTTC. The chain has TRBV2 and TRBJ1-2, with a weak D call TRBD1 (6 bases). This CDR3 is 12 amino acids long. The ends were cut back, 5 bases at V and 7 bases at J, with 11 bases in the middle. CDR1 is SNHLY, CDR2 FYNNEI, per germline.

In its sample, this clonotype was seen once. V usage is TRBV2 and J usage is TRBJ2-5; 8 bases match TRBD1. Germline V lookup: CDR1 SNHLY, CDR2 FYNNEI. The ends lost 2 bases at V and 7 bases at J; junction bases unmatched: 3. CDR3 size: 13 residues. The CDR3 loop is CASSEIGTGTQYF. The CDR3 DNA follows: TGTGCCAGCAGTGAAATTGGGACAGGGACCCAGTACTTC.

This clonotype was seen many times. V gene TRBV29-1 combines with J gene TRBJ1-4; 7 nucleotides align to TRBD1. V lost 4 bases and J lost 4; bases outside the gene matches: 6. This CDR3 contains 14 residues. Germline CDR1 and CDR2: SQVTM and ANQGSEA. The CDR3 reads CSVAYRGLNEKLFF. Written as DNA, the CDR3 is TGCAGCGTTGCTTACAGGGGCCTTAATGAAAAACTGTTTTTT.

The DNA of the CDR3 is TGTGCCAGCAGCTTGGGGGGCGGGTTTCAAGAGACCCAGTACTTC. This codes for CASSLGGGFQETQYF. The chain joins TRBV11-3 to TRBJ2-5; D possibly uses TRBD1 or TRBD2 (6 bases each). The CDR3 covers 15 residues. Between the trimmed V and J ends, which lost 3 bases and 2 bases, there was a span of 13 bases. The germline V gene has CDR1 SGHNT and CDR2 YENEEA.

As to this clonotype: A read error may explain this, as a much larger clone is one base away. The V call is TRBV5-1, the J call TRBJ2-5, with D perhaps assigned TRBD1 or TRBD2 (5 bases each). V dropped 3 bases and J dropped 9 bases, with 18 bases sitting between them. The length of the CDR3 is 14 residues. Germline V gives CDR1 SGHRS, CDR2 YFSETQ. The CDR3 region is CASSSGTAKEPQYF. CDR3 nucleotides: TGCGCCAGCAGCTCCGGGACCGCGAAGGAGCCCCAGTACTTC.

At least ten counts were recorded for this clonotype. The V and J genes are TRBV6-6 and TRBJ2-1, with TRBD2 matching over 10 bases. Germline loops: CDR1 MNHNY, CDR2 SVGAGI (reference sequence). V shed 6 bases and J 2 bases; nucleotides not matched to a gene: 4. CDR3 length equals 15 residues. The CDR3 spells CASRPSGGAYNEQFF. In DNA form, the CDR3 reads TGTGCCAGCAGACCAAGCGGGGGGGCCTACAATGAGCAGTTCTTC.

This clonotype was counted only a few times. The chain combines TRBV28 with TRBJ1-2; 8 nucleotides match TRBD1. J was trimmed by 5 bases and V by 5 bases; bases with no gene match: 7. This CDR3 comprises 14 residues. Germline CDR1 reads MDHEN; CDR2 reads SYDVKM. The CDR3 protein is CASSTLQGGYGYTF. The CDR3 bases are TGTGCCAGCAGTACGCTACAGGGGGGTTATGGCTACACCTTC.

The chain links TRBV20-1 to TRBJ1-5; D is undetermined. Germline assignment: CDR1 DFQATT and CDR2 SNEGSKA (reference sequence). Deletions cut 1 base from V and 5 bases from J, with 9 bases between. The CDR3 has 13 residues. The CDR3 DNA is TGCAGTGCTAGAGGGGGTACCGATCAGCCCCAGCATTTT. Translation gives CSARGGTDQPQHF.

The rearrangement uses TRBV4-2 and TRBJ1-2, with 9 bases lining up with TRBD1. The V segment lost 1 base and the J segment 6 bases; nucleotides outside the gene matches: 3. Germline CDR1 LGHNA, CDR2 YNFKEQ. This CDR3 spans 14 amino acids. The chain's CDR3 is CASSQGTGGNGYTF. The DNA for the CDR3 is TGTGCCAGCAGCCAAGGAACAGGGGGCAATGGCTACACCTTC.

This clonotype was counted a few times. Being one base from a much bigger clone, this may be a read error. This chain joins TRBV20-1 and TRBJ2-7, with D perhaps matching TRBD1 (6 bases). This CDR3 has 14 residues. V shed 4 bases and J shed 6 bases, with 19 bases lying between them. Germline loops: CDR1 DFQATT, CDR2 SNEGSKA (reference sequence). The CDR3 coding sequence is TGCAGTGCTACCGGGTCAGGGGCAACCTCCGAGCAGTACTTC. Residues: CSATGSGATSEQYF.

This clonotype was counted ten times or more. The chain has TRBV7-9 and TRBJ2-2; 7 bases line up with TRBD1. This CDR3 comprises 18 residues. CDR1 and CDR2 from the germline V gene are SEHNR and FQNEAQ (reference sequence). Unmatched junction bases numbered 12, after V lost 5 bases and J lost 0 bases. CDR3 bases: TGTGCCAGCAGCCAAGAAACGGGACAGCTCACGAACACCGGGGAGCTGTTTTTT. Amino acids: CASSQETGQLTNTGELFF. Filled out from reference TRBV7-9 and TRBJ2-2, the complete variable domain reads DTGVSQNPRHKITKRGQNVTFRCDPISEHNRLYWYRQTLGQGPEFLTYFQNEAQLEKSRLLSDRFSAERPKGSFSTLEIQRTEQGDSAMYLCASSQETGQLTNTGELFFGEGSRLTVL.

This clonotype was seen repeatedly, ten times or more. Written as DNA, the CDR3 is TGTGCCAGCAGAGCACTTCGACAGACCAATGAAAAACTGTTTTTT. It codes for CASRALRQTNEKLFF. This sequence joins TRBV7-8 and TRBJ1-4, with a possible D match to TRBD1 (5 bases). The CDR3 extends over 15 amino acids. The V end was cut by 6 bases, the J end by 5 bases, with 16 bases between. CDR1 SGHVS and CDR2 FQNEAQ come from the germline V gene.

This clonotype was counted a few times. Since a much larger clone is just one base distant, this may be a read error. CDR3 loop: CSARDPTGRAEQYF. The DNA for the CDR3 is TGCAGTGCTAGAGATCCTACAGGGAGGGCCGAGCAGTACTTC. V and J are TRBV20-1 and TRBJ2-7; D may be TRBD2 (7 bases). The V end lost 0 bases, the J end lost 6 bases, and 15 bases lay between the germline ends. This CDR3 has 14 residues. CDR1 DFQATT and CDR2 SNEGSKA come from the germline V gene (reference sequence).

The chain carries TRBV5-8 and TRBJ2-7; the D gene is possibly TRBD1 (5 bases). From germline, CDR1 is SGHTS and CDR2 YDEGEE. V lost 5 bases and J 6 bases, leaving 21 bases between the germline ends. The length of the CDR3 is 15 residues. The CDR3, as DNA: TGTGCCAGCAGTCCCGGTAGCAGGGCGAATGCCGAGCAGTACTTC. It is translated as CASSPGSRANAEQYF.

Regarding this clonotype: A much more abundant neighbour one base away suggests this may be a read error. The chain employs TRBV25-1 and TRBJ2-7; the D gene is possibly TRBD1 (5 bases). V was shortened by 5 bases and J by 2 bases, with 13 bases between the two germline ends. This CDR3 has 14 amino acids. CDR1 MGHDK and CDR2 SYGVNS come from the germline V gene. DNA for the CDR3: TGTGCCAGCAGTCAGAGCAGGGATGCCTACGAGCAGTACTTC. Translating it yields CASSQSRDAYEQYF.

Note on this clonotype: Without the conserved terminal phenylalanine or tryptophan, this CDR3 likely stems from a read error. The chain combines TRBV15 with TRBJ2-5; 10 bases fit TRBD1. The germline CDR1 and CDR2 sequences are LNHNV and YYDKDF (reference sequence). The V segment lost 3 bases and the J segment 2 bases; nucleotides outside the gene matches: 6. The CDR3 spans 16 residues. DNA for the CDR3: TGTGCCACCAGCAGCCTCGGACAGGGGGGGCAAGAGACCCAGTACGTC. Its protein product is CATSSLGQGGQETQYV.

There are many counts of this clonotype. This chain connects TRBV15 to TRBJ2-3; 9 positions match TRBD2. Germline CDR1 and CDR2: LNHNV and YYDKDF (reference sequence). This CDR3 is 15 amino acids long. With V trimmed by 8 bases and J by 6 bases, 12 bases remained unmatched. CDR3 sequence (DNA): TGTGCCACCGGGCGGGAGGGCTCCCGGGAGGATACGCAGTATTTT. This gives the protein CATGREGSREDTQYF.